This T cell receptor (beta chain) comes out of a study of blood T cell repertoires in COVID-19. Study summary: Samples came from the United States, Italy and Spain, spanning acute and convalescent COVID-19.

Produced via immunoSEQ multiplex PCR; TCRdb's table is partial and in-frame only. This table has roughly 150,000 clones, 70% to 80% appearing once. Germline V gene sequence: CDR1 SGHVS, CDR2 FQNEAQ. The CDR3 length is 13 residues. V lost 2 bases and J 2 bases, leaving 7 bases between the germline ends. This clonotype originated in an older woman with COVID-19, enrolled during active disease. Specimen: peripheral blood. The chain is built from TRBV7-8 and TRBJ2-7; D ambiguous. For the CDR3, the DNA is TGTGCCAGCAGCTTAACAGATACCTACGAGCAGTACGTC. This sequence encodes CASSLTDTYEQYV.